The present entry profiles one T cell receptor (beta chain) with its context. Trimming removed 1 base from V and 6 bases from J, with 16 bases in between. Germline V gives CDR1 MGHRA, CDR2 YSYEKL. CDR3 length: 16 amino acids. The entry originates in a study of cytomegalovirus exposure and HLA in healthy donors. Vbeta (60) and Jbeta (13) primers were used in the PCR. Sequencing was performed with immunoSEQ multiplex PCR; in TCRdb, only in-frame clones are kept and a portion is missing. The sample contains around 65,000 clones, roughly 80% of which appear only once. The specimen was PBMCs. The genes are TRBV4-1 and TRBJ1-5, with D unclear. This receptor was taken from a girl aged 5 to 17 in good health and CMV-seropositive. CDR3 in amino acids: CASSQVTGAVGQPQHF. The CDR3 DNA follows: TGCGCCAGCAGCCAAGTAACCGGAGCGGTTGGTCAGCCCCAGCATTTT.